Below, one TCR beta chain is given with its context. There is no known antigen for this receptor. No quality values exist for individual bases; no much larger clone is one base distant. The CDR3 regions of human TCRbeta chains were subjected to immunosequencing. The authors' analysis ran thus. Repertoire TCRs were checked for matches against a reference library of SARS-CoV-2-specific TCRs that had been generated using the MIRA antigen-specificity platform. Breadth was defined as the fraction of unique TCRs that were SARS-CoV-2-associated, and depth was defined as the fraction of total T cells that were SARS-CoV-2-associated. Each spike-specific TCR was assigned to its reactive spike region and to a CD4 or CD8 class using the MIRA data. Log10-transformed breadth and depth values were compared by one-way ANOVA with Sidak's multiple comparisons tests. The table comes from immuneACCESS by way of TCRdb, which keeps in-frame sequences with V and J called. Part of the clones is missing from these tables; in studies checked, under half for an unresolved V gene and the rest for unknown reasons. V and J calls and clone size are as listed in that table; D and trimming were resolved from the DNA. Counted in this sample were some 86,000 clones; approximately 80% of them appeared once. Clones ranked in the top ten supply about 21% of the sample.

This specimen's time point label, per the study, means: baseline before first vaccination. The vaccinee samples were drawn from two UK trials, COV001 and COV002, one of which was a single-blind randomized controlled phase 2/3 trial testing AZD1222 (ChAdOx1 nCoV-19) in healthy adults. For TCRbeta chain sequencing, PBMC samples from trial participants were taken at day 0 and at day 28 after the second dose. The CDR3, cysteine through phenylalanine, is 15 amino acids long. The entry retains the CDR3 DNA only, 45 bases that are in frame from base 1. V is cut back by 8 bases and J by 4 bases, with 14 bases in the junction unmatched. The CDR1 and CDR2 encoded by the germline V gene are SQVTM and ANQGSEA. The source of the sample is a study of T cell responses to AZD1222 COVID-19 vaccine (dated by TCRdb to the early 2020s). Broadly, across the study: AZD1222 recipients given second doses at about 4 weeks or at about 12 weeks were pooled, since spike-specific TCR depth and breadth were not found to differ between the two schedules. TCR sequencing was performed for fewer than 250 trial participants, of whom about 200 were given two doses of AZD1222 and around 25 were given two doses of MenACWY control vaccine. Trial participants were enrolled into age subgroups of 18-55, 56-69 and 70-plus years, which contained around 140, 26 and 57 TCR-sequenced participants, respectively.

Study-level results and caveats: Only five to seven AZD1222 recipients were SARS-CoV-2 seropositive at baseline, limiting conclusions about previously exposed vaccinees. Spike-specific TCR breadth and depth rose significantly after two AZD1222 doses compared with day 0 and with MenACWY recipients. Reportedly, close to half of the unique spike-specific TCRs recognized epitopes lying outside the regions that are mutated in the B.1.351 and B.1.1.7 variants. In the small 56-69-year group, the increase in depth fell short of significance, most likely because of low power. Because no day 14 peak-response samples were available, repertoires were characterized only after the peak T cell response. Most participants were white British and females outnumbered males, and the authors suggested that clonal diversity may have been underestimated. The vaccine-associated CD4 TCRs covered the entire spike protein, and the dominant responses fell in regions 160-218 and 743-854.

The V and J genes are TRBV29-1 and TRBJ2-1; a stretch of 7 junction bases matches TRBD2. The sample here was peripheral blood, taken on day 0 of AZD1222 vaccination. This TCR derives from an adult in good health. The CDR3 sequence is CSSFSLGREYNEQFF. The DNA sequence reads TGCAGCTCTTTTAGCCTGGGGCGGGAGTACAATGAGCAGTTCTTC.